One sample yielded the 17 T cell receptor beta chains listed below, sequenced in a study of PD-1 blockade in classical Hodgkin lymphoma. The assay was immunoSEQ multiplex PCR, and TCRdb's table has in-frame clones only and misses some. The sample has under 15,000 clones; 83% are singletons. Brentuximab vedotin exposure varied among the patients, all of whom had relapsed after autologous stem cell transplantation. The specimen was peripheral blood mononuclear cells (PBMCs), collected at baseline. Receptor source: a human donor with classical Hodgkin lymphoma.

The chain uses TRBV6-6 and TRBJ2-5, with 7 bases aligning to TRBD2. Losses at the gene ends were 2 bases for V and 0 bases for J; bases not matched to a gene: 6. Germline lookup yields CDR1 MNHNY and CDR2 SVGAGI (reference sequence). The CDR3 consists of 16 residues. CDR3 loop: CASSYGLAVYQETQYF. The DNA for the CDR3 is TGTGCCAGCAGTTACGGGCTAGCGGTTTACCAAGAGACCCAGTACTTC.

This chain joins TRBV7-2 and TRBJ1-3; D ambiguous. V lost 5 bases and J 2 bases, leaving 13 bases between the germline ends. CDR1 and CDR2 (germline): SGHTA, FQGNSA. The CDR3 is made up of 15 amino acids. As DNA, the CDR3 is TGTGCCAGCAGCCCAACAGTTGCTACTGGAAACACCATATATTTT. As protein: CASSPTVATGNTIYF.

V and J are TRBV28 and TRBJ1-5, with D possibly TRBD1 on 5 matching bases. This CDR3 spans 15 amino acids. CDR1 MDHEN and CDR2 SYDVKM come from the germline V gene. V was pared by 2 bases and J by 0 bases, with 8 bases between. CDR3 sequence: CASSLGGNSNQPQHF. CDR3 DNA: TGTGCCAGCAGTTTAGGGGGAAATAGCAATCAGCCCCAGCATTTT.

The table lists this clone with a count of one. The V gene is TRBV7-9, the J gene TRBJ1-3; 8 nucleotides line up with TRBD1. Germline V gives CDR1 SEHNR, CDR2 FQNEAQ (reference sequence). This CDR3 has 16 residues. V lost 3 bases to trimming and J lost 3 bases; unmatched junction nucleotides: 7. CDR3 sequence: CASSFTTGVYGNTIYF. CDR3 nucleotides: TGTGCCAGCAGCTTTACGACAGGGGTGTATGGAAACACCATATATTTT.

The V and J genes are TRBV5-6 and TRBJ2-3, with a weak D call TRBD2 (6 bases). Germline values: CDR1 SGHDT, CDR2 YYEEEE. This CDR3 has 13 residues. V lost 3 bases and J lost 3, with 8 bases in between. CDR3 loop: CASSYGLTDTQYF. CDR3 nucleotides: TGTGCCAGCAGCTATGGACTAACAGATACGCAGTATTTT.

The chain recombines TRBV7-9 with TRBJ1-3; 12 nucleotides line up with TRBD1. Germline trimming cut 8 bases from V and 7 bases from J; bases unmatched to any gene: 15. Germline V gives CDR1 SEHNR, CDR2 FQNEAQ (reference sequence). This CDR3 is built from 17 residues. DNA for the CDR3: TGTGCCAGCTGCCGTTTAACCGGGACAGGGGGCGCCAACACCATATATTTT. It is translated as CASCRLTGTGGANTIYF.

This chain's CDR3 is CASSLGDATGELFF. The CDR3 nucleotides are TGTGCCAGCAGTTTAGGGGACGCCACCGGGGAGCTGTTTTTT. This sequence joins TRBV28 and TRBJ2-2; the D gene could be TRBD1 or TRBD2 (5 bases each). The germline V and J ends were trimmed by 2 bases and 4 bases, with 8 bases remaining between them. The CDR3 has 14 residues. Germline CDR1 and CDR2: MDHEN and SYDVKM.

The rearrangement joins TRBV18 to TRBJ2-3; a weak D match, TRBD2 (7 bases). Trimming cost V 1 base and J 5 bases, with 19 bases left between them. The CDR3 contains 17 residues. Germline CDR1 and CDR2: KGHSH and LQKENI. The CDR3 is CASSPRGGGGRGDTQYF. In DNA form, the CDR3 reads TGTGCCAGCTCACCACGGGGCGGCGGGGGCCGCGGAGATACGCAGTATTTT.

The chain employs TRBV29-1 and TRBJ1-1; TRBD1 is a possible D gene (6 bases). The germline V and J ends were trimmed by 7 bases and 8 bases, with 17 bases remaining between them. Germline CDR1 and CDR2: SQVTM and ANQGSEA. The CDR3 runs 12 residues. This CDR3 is CSAEGGGGEAFF. The DNA of the CDR3 is TGCAGCGCCGAAGGGGGAGGAGGAGAAGCTTTCTTT.

CDR3 sequence (DNA): TGTGCCAGCAGCTTACAAGACGGACCGATACGGACTTTCTTT. Translated, it gives CASSLQDGPIRTFF. The chain employs TRBV7-3 and TRBJ1-1; D is ambiguous. The CDR3 covers 14 residues. Germline V gene sequence: CDR1 SGHTA, CDR2 FQGTGA. With 2 bases removed from V and 12 bases from J, the gap between germline ends came to 19 bases.

V usage is TRBV5-1 and J usage is TRBJ2-5; 8 bases agree with TRBD2. Germline CDR1 SGHRS, CDR2 YFSETQ. The CDR3 is 16 amino acids. After removal of 0 bases from V and 2 bases from J, the junction contained 6 bases not matched to a gene. CDR3 bases: TGCGCCAGCAGCTTGGGGGAGGCGGGGGGTCAAGAGACCCAGTACTTC. It codes for CASSLGEAGGQETQYF.

The chain carries TRBV19 and TRBJ2-3; D may be TRBD2 (5 bases). The CDR3 is 14 amino acids. V lost 5 bases and J lost 0, with 9 bases in between. Germline V gene sequence: CDR1 LNHDA, CDR2 SQIVND (reference sequence). CDR3 loop: CASSPRTSTDTQYF. CDR3 in DNA: TGTGCCAGTAGTCCCCGGACTAGCACAGATACGCAGTATTTT.

This sequence joins TRBV6-5 and TRBJ2-5; no definite D call. Germline lookup yields CDR1 MNHEY and CDR2 SVGAGI. The CDR3 spans 11 residues. The V gene lost 2 bases and the J gene lost 6 bases, with 4 bases spanning the gap. CDR3 sequence: CASSYGQTQYF. The CDR3 nucleotides are TGTGCCAGCAGTTACGGGCAGACCCAGTACTTC.

This clone occurred once. This chain joins TRBV12-2 and TRBJ2-1; the table's D call of TRBD2 was not tested on the DNA. TRBV12-2 is described as a pseudogene. This CDR3 has 17 residues. In DNA, the CDR3 is TGTGCAAGTCGCTTAGGGGCTAGCGGGGGGGTTGGCGATGAGCAGTTCTTC. It codes for CASRLGASGGVGDEQFF.

This clone occurred once. This chain connects TRBV4-3 to TRBJ1-2, with TRBD1 matching over 10 bases. V lost 2 bases, J lost 3 bases, and 3 bases stayed unmatched. CDR3 length: 15 residues. Looked up from germline, CDR1 is LGHNA and CDR2 is YSLEER. The DNA of the CDR3 is TGCGCCAGCAGCCAAAGGGACAGGGGTGACTATGGCTACACCTTC. Its translation: CASSQRDRGDYGYTF.

Only a few counts were recorded for this clone. The chain couples TRBV7-9 to TRBJ1-1; TRBD1 matches at 9 bases. Germline V lookup: CDR1 SEHNR, CDR2 FQNEAQ (reference sequence). After removal of 5 bases from V and 1 base from J, the junction contained 11 bases not matched to a gene. There are 17 residues in the CDR3. CDR3 bases: TGTGCCAGCAGCCCTTTAGGCGACAGGGGGGAGAACACTGAAGCTTTCTTT. Its protein is CASSPLGDRGENTEAFF.

This clone appeared a few times. This chain joins TRBV11-2 and TRBJ2-7; D ambiguous. Germline loops: CDR1 SGHAT, CDR2 FQNNGV. The CDR3 totals 13 residues. V shed 3 bases and J shed 2 bases, with 8 bases lying between them. CDR3 sequence reads: CASSFRPPYEQYF. The CDR3 bases are TGTGCCAGCAGCTTCAGGCCACCCTACGAGCAGTACTTC.